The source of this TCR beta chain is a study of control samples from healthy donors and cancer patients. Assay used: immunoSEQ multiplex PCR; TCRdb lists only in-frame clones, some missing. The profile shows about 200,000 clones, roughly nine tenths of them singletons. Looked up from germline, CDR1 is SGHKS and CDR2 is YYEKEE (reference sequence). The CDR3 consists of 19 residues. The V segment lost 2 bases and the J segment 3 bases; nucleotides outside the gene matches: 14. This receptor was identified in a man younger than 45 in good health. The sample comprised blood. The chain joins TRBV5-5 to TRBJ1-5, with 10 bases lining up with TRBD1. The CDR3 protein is CASSFRWTGGISTNQPQHF. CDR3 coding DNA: TGTGCCAGCAGCTTCCGATGGACAGGGGGTATTAGCACCAATCAGCCCCAGCATTTT.